Listed below are T cell receptor beta chains from one sample, sequenced in a study of shared clonotypes between healthy human individuals. Measured with immunoSEQ multiplex PCR; TCRdb has only the in-frame clones, and not every one. The sample has hundreds of thousands of clones, roughly 77% seen once. Sequenced input: PBMCs. These receptors were taken from a woman aged 35 to 49 in good health. Some clones in this sample may be carry-over from other donors' samples. Both conserved end residues are part of each CDR3. The D gene is left open where the match is weak. Size values are once, few and many counts, or a class for expanded clones, and some rows have none.

v_gene	d_gene	abundance	j_gene	CDR3nt	CDR3aa
TRBV15	-	-	TRBJ2-7	TGTGCCACCAGCAGAGTAGACTCGAGCTCCTACGAGCAGTACTTC	CATSRVDSSSYEQYF
TRBV2	-	-	TRBJ1-1	TGTGCCAGCAGTGATTTACCAGGGGTCAACGCTGAAGCTTTCTTT	CASSDLPGVNAEAFF
TRBV7-8	-	-	TRBJ2-7	TGTGCCAGCAGCTTGTCTCAATACGAGCAGTACTTC	CASSLSQYEQYF
TRBV11-2	TRBD2	-	TRBJ2-1	TGTGCCAGCAGCCAATATAGCGGGAACGTCTACAATGAGCAGTTCTTC	CASSQYSGNVYNEQFF
TRBV5-1	-	-	TRBJ2-1	TGCGCCAGCCGACCACTGATGGGGTCCTACAATGAGCAGTTCTTC	CASRPLMGSYNEQFF
TRBV7-9	-	-	TRBJ1-2	TGTGCCAGCAGCTTTGACCGCTACACCTTC	CASSFDRYTF
TRBV30	-	-	TRBJ1-2	TGCGCCTTGGGGGGGCCGAGGACAAAGGCTGGCTACACCTTC	CALGGPRTKAGYTF
TRBV27	TRBD1	-	TRBJ1-4	TGTGCCAGCAGTTTGGTCAGCCCGGTTAGGAAGACAGGGACGGGCAATGAAAAACTGTTTTTT	CASSLVSPVRKTGTGNEKLFF
TRBV9	TRBD1	once	TRBJ1-2	TGTGCCAGCAGCGTAGAATGGGACAGAGGTTATGGCTACACCTTC	CASSVEWDRGYGYTF
TRBV19	TRBD1	-	TRBJ2-3	TGTGCCAGTAGGAGGGGGCCCGATACGCAGTATTTT	CASRRGPDTQYF
TRBV7-9	-	-	TRBJ1-6	TGTGCCAGCAGCTTGGGGGGCCCCTATAATTCACCCCTCCACTTT	CASSLGGPYNSPLHF
TRBV2	-	many	TRBJ1-2	TGTGCCAGCAGTGCCGGCGGTAACTATGGCTACACCTTC	CASSAGGNYGYTF
TRBV5-1	-	-	TRBJ1-3	TGCGCCAGCAGTCCTGAGACTCAACTTGGAAACACCATATATTTT	CASSPETQLGNTIYF
TRBV30	-	-	TRBJ1-2	TGTGCCTGGAGTCCCCCAATTTGGGACCAAAGGGGAGGCTACACCTTC	CAWSPPIWDQRGGYTF
TRBV7-3	-	-	TRBJ2-1	TGTGCCAGCAGCTTAGTAGGAGGAACTCGGAATGAGCAGTTCTTC	CASSLVGGTRNEQFF
TRBV9	-	-	TRBJ2-7	TGTGCCAGCAGTGGAGGCCCATACGACTACGAGCAGTACTTC	CASSGGPYDYEQYF
TRBV30	-	-	TRBJ1-1	TGTGCCTGGAGTGTAGGGACTACAGGCATGAACACTGAAGCTTTCTTT	CAWSVGTTGMNTEAFF
TRBV5-1	-	-	TRBJ2-1	TGCGCCAGCAGCACTACAGGGACCTCCTACAATGAGCAGTTCTTC	CASSTTGTSYNEQFF
TRBV11-2	-	-	TRBJ1-6	TGTGCCAGCAGCTTATTGACAGGAAGGAATTCACCCCTCCACTTT	CASSLLTGRNSPLHF
TRBV5-8	TRBD1	-	TRBJ1-2	TGTGCCAGCAGCCGGGACAGTTTCTATGGCTACACCTTC	CASSRDSFYGYTF
TRBV15	-	-	TRBJ2-3	TGTGCCACCAGCAGAGTTGGGGCGAGCCGCACAGATACGCAGTATTTT	CATSRVGASRTDTQYF
TRBV7-6	TRBD2	-	TRBJ2-5	TGTGCCAGCAGCTTAAGAGCGGGAGGGCCAGAGACCCAGTACTTC	CASSLRAGGPETQYF
TRBV23-1	TRBD2	-	TRBJ2-1	TGCGCCAGCAGCAACGGGCATTGGCAAGGACTAGCGGGAGCTGATAATGAGCAGTTCTTC	CASSNGHWQGLAGADNEQFF
TRBV11-2	-	once	TRBJ1-1	TGTGCCAGCAGCAGCAGGGCGGGCACTGAAGCTTTCTTT	CASSSRAGTEAFF
TRBV28	TRBD2	once	TRBJ2-7	TGTGCCAGCACCGTTAGCGGGACCTACGAGCAGTACTTC	CASTVSGTYEQYF
TRBV4-1	-	-	TRBJ1-1	TGCGCCAGCAGCCAAGTTAGCGGGGCTATGAACACTGAAGCTTTCTTT	CASSQVSGAMNTEAFF
TRBV10-2	-	-	TRBJ2-3	TGCGCCAGCAGTGAAAGAAGGAGTAACACAGATACGCAGTATTTT	CASSERRSNTDTQYF
TRBV11-2	TRBD1	-	TRBJ2-7	TGTGCCAGCAGCTACACAGGGGACTACGAGCAGTACTTC	CASSYTGDYEQYF
TRBV4-2	TRBD2	many	TRBJ2-7	TGTGCCAGCAGCCAAGAGCTAGCGGTTAACTCCTACGAGCAGTACTTC	CASSQELAVNSYEQYF
TRBV6-6	-	-	TRBJ2-1	TGTGCCAGCAGTTCCGGGGGGCGTGAGCAGTTCTTC	CASSSGGREQFF
TRBV9	-	-	TRBJ2-2	TGTGCCAGCAGCGCCTATGACACCGGGGAGCTGTTTTTT	CASSAYDTGELFF
TRBV15	-	-	TRBJ2-1	TGTGCCGTACCACGGGACGGCGGGGACAATGAGCAGTTCTTC	CAVPRDGGDNEQFF
TRBV19	-	-	TRBJ1-1	TGTGCCAGCGGCAGGAACACTGAAGCTTTCTTT	CASGRNTEAFF
TRBV19	-	-	TRBJ2-5	TGTGCCAGTAGTATAGCAGATGGGGCCGCATTTCCGTACTTC	CASSIADGAAFPYF
TRBV5-1	TRBD2	-	TRBJ2-2	TGCGCCAGCAGCCCTAGCGGGAGGACGAACACCGGGGAGCTGTTTTTT	CASSPSGRTNTGELFF
TRBV15	-	once	TRBJ1-2	TGTGCCACCAGCAGAGATTTGGCAGGTTATGGCTACACCTTC	CATSRDLAGYGYTF
TRBV6-1	-	-	TRBJ1-5	TGTGCCAGCGGTAAGGATGGGATAGGCAATCAGCCCCAGCATTTT	CASGKDGIGNQPQHF
TRBV19	-	-	TRBJ2-3	TGTGCCAGTAGTAACGTAGGTGGGACCACAGATACGCAGTATTTT	CASSNVGGTTDTQYF
TRBV6-5	-	once	TRBJ1-3	TGTGCCAGCAGTTGGAGATCTGGAAACACCATATATTTT	CASSWRSGNTIYF
TRBV5-3	-	-	TRBJ1-1	TGTGCCAGAAGCTTGTTCTGCGGGGGAAAGTTCATGAACACTGAAGCTTTCTTT	CARSLFCGGKFMNTEAFF
TRBV21-1	-	-	TRBJ1-2	TGTGCCAGCAGCAAAGGGGACAGTATCGAGGAGTCGGGGGGCTACACCTTC	CASSKGDSIEESGGYTF
TRBV7-8	TRBD1	-	TRBJ1-2	TGTGCCAGCAGCTCCCGGACAGGGACTGATGGCTACACCTTC	CASSSRTGTDGYTF
TRBV20-1	-	-	TRBJ2-1	TGCAGTGCTCGACCGCGGTCTGAGCAGTTCTTC	CSARPRSEQFF
TRBV29-1	TRBD1	-	TRBJ2-7	TGCAGCGTTGCAGGGACAGGGGCGTCCTACGAGCAGTACTTC	CSVAGTGASYEQYF
TRBV19	TRBD2	-	TRBJ2-5	TGTGCCAGTAGCGGGGCAAGGGGACTAGCGGGAGAGACCCAGTACTTC	CASSGARGLAGETQYF
TRBV11-2	-	-	TRBJ2-2	TGTGCCAGCAGCTTACAAGGGGCGTTCGTTACCGGGGAGCTGTTTTTT	CASSLQGAFVTGELFF